This T cell receptor beta chain emerged from a study of blood T cell repertoires in COVID-19. Data came from immunoSEQ multiplex PCR; TCRdb stores just in-frame clones and leaves some out. The sample has about 69,000 clones; approximately 80% are singletons. It was during active infection that Seattle patients were enrolled and then longitudinally followed. J gave up 2 bases and V 7 bases, and 3 bases lay outside the gene matches. CDR1 is SNHLY, CDR2 FYNNEI, per germline. CDR3 length: 13 residues. The V gene is TRBV2, the J gene TRBJ1-2; TRBD1 aligns across 8 bases. The specimen sequenced was peripheral blood. The sequence came from a middle-aged man with COVID-19, enrolled during active disease. CDR3 sequence reads: CASTGQVNYGYTF. The CDR3 DNA reads as TGTGCCAGCACGGGACAGGTGAACTATGGCTACACCTTC.